The 29 T cell receptor beta chains below all came from one sample that was sequenced in a study of OX40 agonist ivuxolimab in advanced cancers. Generated by immunoSEQ multiplex PCR, the TCRdb table keeps only in-frame clones and is missing some. The sample records 70,000 to 80,000 clones, about 81% being singletons. Here the sequenced sample was CD4+ or CD8+ T cells sorted from blood, taken in a trial of the OX40 agonist ivuxolimab. Receptors originate from an adult with an advanced solid tumor such as melanoma, head and neck, liver or kidney cancer.

This clone was picked up a small number of times. J is TRBJ1-2 and V is TRBV7-8; the D gene is possibly TRBD1 (5 bases). This CDR3 has 16 amino acids. Germline CDR1 and CDR2: SGHVS and FQNEAQ. V was pared by 0 bases and J by 3 bases, with 14 bases between. The CDR3 region is CASSLAGAAVYYGYTF. CDR3 nucleotide sequence: TGTGCCAGCAGCTTAGCTGGGGCGGCCGTGTACTATGGCTACACCTTC.

This sequence joins TRBV4-2 and TRBJ2-7; 8 nucleotides line up with TRBD2. The germline V gene encodes CDR1 LGHNA and CDR2 YNFKEQ. V was clipped by 5 bases and J by 10 bases; unmatched bases: 13. The CDR3 sequence is 14 residues long. CDR3 sequence reads: CASSFGLAGADQYF. CDR3 DNA sequence: TGTGCCAGCAGCTTCGGACTAGCAGGGGCGGATCAGTACTTC.

The gene calls are TRBV4-3 and TRBJ2-1, with 10 nucleotides matching TRBD1. J gave up 7 bases and V 0 bases, and 9 bases lay outside the gene matches. CDR1 and CDR2 (germline): LGHNA, YSLEER. This CDR3 region has 17 residues. CDR3 amino acids: CASSQDPGTGVFNEQFF. The CDR3 coding sequence is TGCGCCAGCAGCCAAGACCCCGGGACAGGGGTTTTTAATGAGCAGTTCTTC.

J is TRBJ2-3 and V is TRBV5-1, with D uncertain. Between the trimmed V and J ends, which lost 5 bases and 0 bases, there was a span of 13 bases. The CDR3 is 15 amino acids. Per germline, CDR1 SGHRS and CDR2 YFSETQ. The CDR3 DNA reads TGCGCCAGCAGTTCCCAACCGAAAAGCACAGATACGCAGTATTTT. It encodes CASSSQPKSTDTQYF.

This clone was recorded once. The V gene is TRBV27, the J gene TRBJ1-1, with D unresolved. Between the trimmed V and J ends, which lost 3 bases and 1 base, there was a span of 12 bases. Germline loops: CDR1 MNHEY, CDR2 SMNVEV (reference sequence). The CDR3 is 15 residues long. The DNA of the CDR3 is TGTGCCAGCAGTTTCTTACGTTTGAAGAACACTGAAGCTTTCTTT. This gives the protein CASSFLRLKNTEAFF.

This clone came up a few times. The rearrangement joins TRBV10-3 to TRBJ2-7, with 8 bases lining up with TRBD1. This CDR3 spans 14 amino acids. The ends lost 6 bases at V and 5 bases at J; junction bases unmatched: 9. CDR1 and CDR2 (germline): ENHRY, SYGVKD. The CDR3: CAISSSDRAHEQYF. In nucleotides, the CDR3 is TGTGCCATCAGCTCCTCGGACAGGGCCCACGAGCAGTACTTC.

The rearrangement uses TRBV19 and TRBJ1-2; no clear D gene. The germline V gene encodes CDR1 LNHDA and CDR2 SQIVND (reference sequence). The V end lost 7 bases, the J end lost 4 bases, and 13 bases lay between the germline ends. This CDR3 is built from 13 residues. In nucleotides, the CDR3 is TGTGCCAGTATGAACCCCGCCGGCTATGGCTACACCTTC. Translating gives CASMNPAGYGYTF.

The chain carries TRBV23-1 and TRBJ2-4; D unresolved. TRBV23-1 is an open reading frame, and its role is uncertain. This CDR3 has 16 residues. Trimming pared 6 bases from V and 0 bases from J, leaving 15 bases between. The CDR3 sequence: CASSPGPTLAKNIQYF. In nucleotides, the CDR3 is TGCGCCAGCAGCCCAGGACCCACGCTAGCCAAAAACATTCAGTACTTC.

The rearrangement uses TRBV7-9 and TRBJ1-1, with D possibly matching TRBD1 (5 bases). The length of the CDR3 is 12 residues. Germline CDR1 is SEHNR and CDR2 is FQNEAQ (reference sequence). V was trimmed by 1 base and J by 8 bases, leaving 8 bases between them. CDR3 nucleotides: TGTGCCAGCAGCTTAGGGGCAGGGGAAGCTTTCTTT. This gives the protein CASSLGAGEAFF.

The chain couples TRBV6-6 to TRBJ2-5; TRBD1 matches 7 bases. The trim removed 7 bases at V and 9 bases at J, leaving 14 bases unmatched. The CDR3 contains 14 residues. Per the germline V gene, CDR1 is MNHNY and CDR2 is SVGAGI (reference sequence). In nucleotides, the CDR3 is TGTGCCAGCAAGAGGACAACGGGGCAGGGGGCCCAGTACTTC. Translation gives CASKRTTGQGAQYF.

V is TRBV18 and J is TRBJ1-4; D is ambiguous. V gave up 3 bases and J gave up 0 bases, with 8 bases separating them. Looked up from germline, CDR1 is KGHSH and CDR2 is LQKENI. This CDR3 spans 15 amino acids. CDR3 amino acids: CASSPPPTTNEKLFF. DNA for the CDR3: TGTGCCAGCTCACCCCCCCCGACAACTAATGAAAAACTGTTTTTT.

The J gene is TRBJ2-3, the V gene TRBV5-4, with D maybe TRBD1 (6 bases). The CDR3 length is 14 residues. V was pared by 4 bases and J by 6 bases, with 15 bases between. Germline loops: CDR1 SGHNT, CDR2 YYREEE (reference sequence). CDR3 amino acids: CASSLGTPGDTQYF. The CDR3 coding sequence is TGTGCCAGCAGCCTCGGGACACCGGGTGATACGCAGTATTTT.

The chain couples TRBV19 to TRBJ2-5; D possibly matches TRBD1 or TRBD2 (6 bases each). The CDR3 sequence is 14 residues long. Germline V gives CDR1 LNHDA, CDR2 SQIVND (reference sequence). V lost 4 bases and J 2 bases, leaving 11 bases between the germline ends. This CDR3 reads CASSTVGGQETQYF. CDR3 nucleotide sequence: TGTGCCAGTAGTACCGTAGGGGGGCAAGAGACCCAGTACTTC.

The table lists this clone with a count of one. The rearrangement links TRBV5-1 to TRBJ1-2; a weak D match, TRBD1 (5 bases). Deletions cut 0 bases from V and 8 bases from J, with 8 bases between. Germline loops: CDR1 SGHRS, CDR2 YFSETQ. The CDR3 consists of 12 residues. The CDR3 reads CASSLEGTGYTF. For the CDR3, the DNA is TGCGCCAGCAGCTTGGAAGGGACCGGCTACACCTTC.

CDR3 amino acids: CASSRDGTGPHQPQHF. As DNA, the CDR3 is TGCGCCAGCAGCAGAGACGGGACAGGGCCCCACCAGCCCCAGCATTTT. The chain has TRBV5-1 and TRBJ1-5; TRBD1 matches 9 bases. Germline values: CDR1 SGHRS, CDR2 YFSETQ. Trimming cost V 4 bases and J 7 bases; bases outside gene matches: 12. The CDR3 has 16 amino acids.

This chain uses TRBV27 with TRBJ1-1; 9 bases map to TRBD1. V was clipped by 7 bases and J by 5 bases; unmatched bases: 8. Germline V gives CDR1 MNHEY, CDR2 SMNVEV (reference sequence). This CDR3 is built from 14 residues. The CDR3 is CASTPGQGWTEAFF. CDR3 sequence (DNA): TGTGCCAGCACCCCGGGACAGGGATGGACTGAAGCTTTCTTT.

The chain links TRBV6-5 to TRBJ2-1, with D possibly matching TRBD2 (6 bases). In germline, CDR1 is MNHEY, CDR2 SVGAGI. Trimming removed 2 bases at V and 12 bases at J, with 14 bases between. This CDR3 contains 13 residues. The CDR3 bases are TGTGCCAGCAGTTACGGGACGGAGGGGCCGCAGTTCTTC. Translated, it gives CASSYGTEGPQFF.

This chain links TRBV5-4 with TRBJ2-2, with D uncertain. From germline, CDR1 is SGHNT and CDR2 YYREEE (reference sequence). V lost 2 bases and J 2 bases, leaving 7 bases between the germline ends. This CDR3 has 14 residues. Written as DNA, the CDR3 is TGTGCCAGCAGCTTCCAACTAAACACCGGGGAGCTGTTTTTT. Amino acids: CASSFQLNTGELFF. Combining the CDR3 with reference TRBV5-4 and TRBJ2-2 gives the whole variable domain ETGVTQSPTHLIKTRGQQVTLRCSSQSGHNTVSWYQQALGQGPQFIFQYYREEENGRGNFPPRFSGLQFPNYSSELNVNALELDDSALYLCASSFQLNTGELFFGEGSRLTVL.

This chain connects TRBV28 to TRBJ1-2; D uncertain. Germline CDR1 is MDHEN and CDR2 is SYDVKM. The CDR3 is 12 residues long. The V and J ends lost 5 bases and 7 bases respectively, with 11 bases between them. The CDR3 nucleotides read TGTGCCAGCAGTCAAGGAAGTCTTGGCTACACCTTC. It is translated as CASSQGSLGYTF.

This clone was observed once. The chain carries TRBV6-5 and TRBJ1-2, with 7 bases matching TRBD1. Germline loops: CDR1 MNHEY, CDR2 SVGAGI. V shed 0 bases and J 5 bases; nucleotides not matched to a gene: 6. CDR3 length: 15 amino acids. This CDR3 reads CASSYSRGRDYGYTF. For the CDR3, the DNA is TGTGCCAGCAGTTACTCAAGGGGGCGTGATTATGGCTACACCTTC.

This clone has just a few counts. V usage is TRBV4-2 and J usage is TRBJ2-1; a weak D match, TRBD2 (6 bases). V lost 4 bases, J lost 5 bases, and 18 bases lay in between. Germline V gene data show CDR1 as LGHNA and CDR2 as YNFKEQ. The CDR3 spans 16 residues. CDR3 region: CASSRGTPPFNNEQFF. The CDR3 bases are TGTGCCAGCAGCCGGGGGACTCCTCCCTTTAACAATGAGCAGTTCTTC.

This chain connects TRBV7-2 to TRBJ2-1; weak D call: TRBD2 (6 bases). Germline V gene lookup returns CDR1 SGHTA and CDR2 FQGNSA. CDR3 size: 17 residues. Trimming left V 5 bases short and J 6 bases short, with 23 bases between. The CDR3, as DNA: TGTGCCAGCAGCCGTGGGGCCCCGGGGACTGGCTTCAATGAGCAGTTCTTC. Amino acid sequence: CASSRGAPGTGFNEQFF. The whole variable domain, remainder taken from reference TRBV7-2 and TRBJ2-1, is GAGVSQSPSNKVTEKGKDVELRCDPISGHTALYWYRQSLGQGLEFLIYFQGNSAPDKSGLPSDRFSAERTGGSVSTLTIQRTQQEDSAVYLCASSRGAPGTGFNEQFFGPGTRLTVL.

Written as DNA, the CDR3 is TGTGCCAGCAGCTCTCCGGGACTAGCGGGAGTCGGGGGCCAGTACTTC. Residues: CASSSPGLAGVGGQYF. The chain recombines TRBV5-8 with TRBJ2-5, with 14 bases matching TRBD2. The CDR3 has 16 residues. V dropped 3 bases and J dropped 10; count of bases not matched to a gene: 11. CDR1 and CDR2 (germline): SGHTS, YDEGEE.

This chain links TRBV6-5 with TRBJ1-3; perhaps TRBD1 as D (6 bases). This CDR3 is built from 14 residues. Trimming cost V 4 bases and J 4 bases, with 11 bases left between them. Germline V gene data show CDR1 as MNHEY and CDR2 as SVGAGI. This CDR3 reads CASSLAGAGNTIYF. Written as DNA, the CDR3 is TGTGCCAGCAGTTTGGCGGGGGCAGGAAACACCATATATTTT.

This clone showed up just a few times. This sequence joins TRBV10-2 and TRBJ2-1; D ambiguous. The germline CDR1 and CDR2 sequences are WSHSY and SAAADI. The CDR3 runs 13 residues. V lost 8 bases and J 5 bases, leaving 13 bases between the germline ends. DNA of the CDR3: TGCGCCAGCGGCGGTCGACGGAACAATGAGCAGTTCTTC. Translation: CASGGRRNNEQFF.

The chain employs TRBV13 and TRBJ1-1; unclear D gene. V was cut by 0 bases and J by 7 bases, with 6 bases left in between. This CDR3 is 12 amino acids long. Germline loops: CDR1 PRHDT, CDR2 FYEKMQ (reference sequence). The DNA for the CDR3 is TGTGCCAGCAGCTTAGGGGGCAGTGAAGCTTTCTTT. Translated, it gives CASSLGGSEAFF.

The V call is TRBV10-1, the J call TRBJ2-5; D might be TRBD2 (6 bases). The CDR3 spans 15 residues. The V gene's germline CDR1 is WNHNN and CDR2 SYGVQD (reference sequence). V lost 2 bases and J 1 base, leaving 11 bases between the germline ends. CDR3 loop: CASSEAVGGQETQYF. In nucleotides, the CDR3 is TGCGCCAGCAGTGAGGCGGTGGGGGGCCAAGAGACCCAGTACTTC.

The chain links TRBV20-1 to TRBJ2-1; possibly TRBD2 for D (5 bases). Deletions cut 6 bases from V and 10 bases from J, with 13 bases between. Germline assignment: CDR1 DFQATT and CDR2 SNEGSKA (reference sequence). The CDR3 sequence is 11 residues long. CDR3 DNA: TGCAGTGCCCTCTCCCCGGGGGAGCAGTTCTTC. It codes for CSALSPGEQFF.

This clone showed up just once. The chain couples TRBV9 to TRBJ2-2; TRBD1 agrees at 9 bases. This CDR3 contains 16 residues. The V gene end was trimmed by 2 bases and the J gene end by 5 bases; junction bases not matched to a gene: 7. CDR1 and CDR2 from the germline V gene are SGDLS and YYNGEE. The CDR3 nucleotides are TGTGCCAGCAGCGTTTCCGGGACAGGGCCTACCGGGGAGCTGTTTTTT. It translates to CASSVSGTGPTGELFF.